Presented here are 6 T cell receptor beta chains from one specimen sequenced in a study of neurological immune-mediated disorders. TCRdb itself ran the 5' RACE reads through MiXCR, one entry per CDR3 protein. The profile shows around 33,000 distinct CDR3 sequences, 6% to 8.5% of them singletons. The sequenced sample consisted of PBMCs. The receptors shown here come from a woman between 40 and 50 years old in good health.

This clonotype was counted ten times or more. V is TRBV3-1 and J is TRBJ1-6; tentatively, D is TRBD1 (6 bases). CDR1 and CDR2 (germline): LGHDT, YNNKEL (reference sequence). CDR3 size: 16 residues. V dropped 5 bases and J dropped 8 bases, with 19 bases sitting between them. The CDR3 bases are TGTGCCAGCAGCAGCCAATGGACAGCCTCGGATTCACCCCTCCACTTT. Its protein product is CASSSQWTASDSPLHF.

There are many counts of this clonotype. The chain employs TRBV20-1 and TRBJ2-3, with 10 bases that match TRBD2. Per the germline V gene, CDR1 is DFQATT and CDR2 is SNEGSKA (reference sequence). J lost 1 base, V lost 5 bases, and 6 bases had no gene match. The CDR3 is made up of 15 amino acids. CDR3 bases: TGCAGTGCTCTGCCAGGGACTAGCGGCACAGATACGCAGTATTTT. The encoded protein is CSALPGTSGTDTQYF.

Many counts were recorded for this clonotype. The junction departs from the called germline gene at one end, perhaps through a read error. The V gene is TRBV20-1, the J gene TRBJ2-4; 10 bases align to TRBD2. CDR3 size: 14 residues. The germline CDR1 and CDR2 sequences are DFQATT and SNEGSKA (reference sequence). The CDR3 loop is CSPSGSWAKNIQYF. The CDR3 DNA reads TGCAGTCCTAGCGGGAGCTGGGCCAAAAACATTCAGTACTTC.

This clonotype was seen at least ten times. The V gene is TRBV20-1, the J gene TRBJ2-1; 7 bases are shared with TRBD2. V shed 3 bases and J 2 bases; nucleotides not matched to a gene: 7. Germline lookup yields CDR1 DFQATT and CDR2 SNEGSKA (reference sequence). This CDR3 has 15 residues. The chain's CDR3 is CSASRRERAYNEQFF. In DNA, the CDR3 is TGCAGTGCTAGCCGGCGGGAGAGGGCCTACAATGAGCAGTTCTTC.

Many counts were recorded for this clonotype. The chain is built from TRBV7-9 and TRBJ2-1; D is undetermined. The germline V gene encodes CDR1 SEHNR and CDR2 FQNEAQ (reference sequence). Trimming left V 1 base short and J 0 bases short, with 10 bases between. The CDR3 length is 16 residues. The CDR3 DNA follows: TGTGCCAGCAGCTTAGGTCCGAATCCCTCCTACAATGAGCAGTTCTTC. Amino acids: CASSLGPNPSYNEQFF.

Worth noting for this clonotype: A much larger clonotype is one base distant, so this may be a read error. The rearrangement links TRBV28 to TRBJ2-6; no clear D. The CDR3 spans 12 residues. CDR1 and CDR2 from the germline V gene are MDHEN and SYDVKM. The CDR3 reads CSSSSVTNVLTF. In DNA, the CDR3 is TGTTCCAGCAGTTCAGTTACCAACGTCCTGACTTTC.